This T cell receptor beta chain appears in the sequencing data of a study of blood T cell repertoires in COVID-19. V was shortened by 1 base and J by 2 bases, with 14 bases between the two germline ends. Germline V gene lookup returns CDR1 SGHTA and CDR2 FQGNSA. The CDR3 runs to 16 residues. Produced via immunoSEQ multiplex PCR; TCRdb's table is partial and in-frame only. The table has around 150,000 clones, 80% seen once. Two negative PCRs, clearance, or symptom resolution had been documented for recovered Cohort 3 donors. The source material was PBMCs or T cells enriched from blood (not recorded which). The receptor comes from a man aged 40-55 years who had recovered from COVID-19. V is TRBV7-2 and J is TRBJ1-2; possible D gene TRBD1, 6 bases. The CDR3 nucleotides are TGTGCCAGCAGCTTAGACCCTAACAGGGCGAACTATGGCTACACCTTC. It specifies CASSLDPNRANYGYTF.